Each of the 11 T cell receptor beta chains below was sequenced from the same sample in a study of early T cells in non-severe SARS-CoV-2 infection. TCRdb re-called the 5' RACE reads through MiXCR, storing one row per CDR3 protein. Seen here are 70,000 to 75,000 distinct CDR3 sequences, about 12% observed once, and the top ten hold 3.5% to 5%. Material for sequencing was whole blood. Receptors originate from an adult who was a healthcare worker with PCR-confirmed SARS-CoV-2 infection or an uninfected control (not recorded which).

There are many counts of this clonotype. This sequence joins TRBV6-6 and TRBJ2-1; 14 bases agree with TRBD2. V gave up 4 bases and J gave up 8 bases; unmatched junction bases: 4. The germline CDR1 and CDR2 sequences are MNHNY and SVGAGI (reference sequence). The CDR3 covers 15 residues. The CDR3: CASSFGTSGSYEQFF. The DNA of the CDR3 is TGTGCCAGCAGTTTTGGGACTAGCGGGAGTTATGAGCAGTTCTTC.

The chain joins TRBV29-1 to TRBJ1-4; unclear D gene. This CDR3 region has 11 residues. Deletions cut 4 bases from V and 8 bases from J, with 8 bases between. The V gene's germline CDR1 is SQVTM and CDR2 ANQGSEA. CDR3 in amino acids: CSVVWREKLFF. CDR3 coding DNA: TGCAGCGTTGTGTGGAGGGAAAAACTGTTTTTT.

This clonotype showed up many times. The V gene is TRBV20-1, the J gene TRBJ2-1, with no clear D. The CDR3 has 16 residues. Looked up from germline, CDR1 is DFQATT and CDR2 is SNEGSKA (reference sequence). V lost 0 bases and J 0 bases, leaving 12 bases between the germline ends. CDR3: CSARDVYRSSYNEQFF. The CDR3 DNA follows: TGCAGTGCTAGAGATGTTTACCGAAGCTCCTACAATGAGCAGTTCTTC.

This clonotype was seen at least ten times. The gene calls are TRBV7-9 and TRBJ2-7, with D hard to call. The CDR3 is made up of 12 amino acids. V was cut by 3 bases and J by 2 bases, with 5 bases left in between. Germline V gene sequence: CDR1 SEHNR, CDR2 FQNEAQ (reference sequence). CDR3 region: CASSLTAYEQYF. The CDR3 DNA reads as TGTGCCAGCAGCTTGACGGCCTACGAGCAGTACTTC. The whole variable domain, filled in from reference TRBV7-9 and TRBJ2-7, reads DTGVSQNPRHKITKRGQNVTFRCDPISEHNRLYWYRQTLGQGPEFLTYFQNEAQLEKSRLLSDRFSAERPKGSFSTLEIQRTEQGDSAMYLCASSLTAYEQYFGPGTRLTVT.

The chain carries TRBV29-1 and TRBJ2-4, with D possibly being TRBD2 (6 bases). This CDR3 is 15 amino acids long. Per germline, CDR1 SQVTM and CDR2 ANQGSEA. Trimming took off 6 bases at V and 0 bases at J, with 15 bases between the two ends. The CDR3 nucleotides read TGCAGCGTCCTACCGGAGGGGATAGCCAAAAACATTCAGTACTTC. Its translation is CSVLPEGIAKNIQYF.

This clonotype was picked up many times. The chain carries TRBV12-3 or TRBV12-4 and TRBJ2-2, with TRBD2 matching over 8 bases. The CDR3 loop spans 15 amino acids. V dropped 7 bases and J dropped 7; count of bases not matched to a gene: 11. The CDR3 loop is CASTSGLAGFGELFF. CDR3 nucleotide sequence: TGTGCCAGCACCTCAGGGTTAGCGGGATTCGGGGAGCTGTTTTTT.

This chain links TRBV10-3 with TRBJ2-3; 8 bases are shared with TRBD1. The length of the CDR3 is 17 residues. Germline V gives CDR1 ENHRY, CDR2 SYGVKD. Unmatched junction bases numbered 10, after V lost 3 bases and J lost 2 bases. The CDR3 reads CAISDQGAISHTDTQYF. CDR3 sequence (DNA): TGTGCCATCAGTGACCAGGGGGCCATATCCCACACAGATACGCAGTATTTT.

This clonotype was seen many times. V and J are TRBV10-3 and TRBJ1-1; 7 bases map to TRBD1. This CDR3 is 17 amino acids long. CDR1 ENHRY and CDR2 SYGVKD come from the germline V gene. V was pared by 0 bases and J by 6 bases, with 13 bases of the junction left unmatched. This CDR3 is CAISESPVTGSGSEAFF. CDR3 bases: TGTGCCATCAGTGAGTCGCCAGTGACAGGGTCTGGTTCTGAAGCTTTCTTT.

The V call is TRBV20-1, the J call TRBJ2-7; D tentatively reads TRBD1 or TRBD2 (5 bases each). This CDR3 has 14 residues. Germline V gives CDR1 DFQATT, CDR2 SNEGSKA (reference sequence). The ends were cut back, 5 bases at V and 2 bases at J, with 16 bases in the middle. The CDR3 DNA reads TGCAGTGCTCGCGAAAGTTCGGGACCCTACGAGCAGTACTTC. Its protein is CSARESSGPYEQYF.

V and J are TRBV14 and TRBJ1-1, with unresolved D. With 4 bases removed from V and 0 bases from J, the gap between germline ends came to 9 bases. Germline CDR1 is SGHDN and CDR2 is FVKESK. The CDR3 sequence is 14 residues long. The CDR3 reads CASSRSYMNTEAFF. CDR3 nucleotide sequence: TGTGCCAGCAGCCGGTCCTACATGAACACTGAAGCTTTCTTT. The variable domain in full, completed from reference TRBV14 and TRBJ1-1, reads EAGVTQFPSHSVIEKGQTVTLRCDPISGHDNLYWYRRVMGKEIKFLLHFVKESKQDESGMPNNRFLAERTGGTYSTLKVQPAELEDSGVYFCASSRSYMNTEAFFGQGTRLTVV.

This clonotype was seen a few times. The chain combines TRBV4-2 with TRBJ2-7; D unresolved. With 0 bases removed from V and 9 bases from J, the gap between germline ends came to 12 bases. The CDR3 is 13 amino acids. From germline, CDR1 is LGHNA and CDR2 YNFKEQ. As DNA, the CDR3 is TGTGCCAGCAGCCAAGAGATGGAGCACGGGCAGTACTTC. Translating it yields CASSQEMEHGQYF.